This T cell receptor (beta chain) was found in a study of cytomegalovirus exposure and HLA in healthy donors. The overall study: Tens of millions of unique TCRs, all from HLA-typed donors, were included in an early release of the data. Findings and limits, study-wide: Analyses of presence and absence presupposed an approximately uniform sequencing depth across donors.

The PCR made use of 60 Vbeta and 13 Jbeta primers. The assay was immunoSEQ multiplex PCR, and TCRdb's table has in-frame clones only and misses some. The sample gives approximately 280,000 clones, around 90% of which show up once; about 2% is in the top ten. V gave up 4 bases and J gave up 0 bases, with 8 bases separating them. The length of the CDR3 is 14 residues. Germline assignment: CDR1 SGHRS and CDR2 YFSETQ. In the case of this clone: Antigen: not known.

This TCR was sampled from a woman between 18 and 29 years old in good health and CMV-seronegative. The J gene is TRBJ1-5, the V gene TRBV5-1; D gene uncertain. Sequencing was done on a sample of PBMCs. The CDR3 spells CASSEGISNQPQHF. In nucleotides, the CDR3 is TGCGCCAGCAGCGAGGGAATTAGCAATCAGCCCCAGCATTTT.